A selection of T cell receptor beta chains follows, all from one sample in a study of blood T cells in healthy people across ages. One entry per CDR3 protein results from TCRdb running MiXCR on the 5' RACE reads. The table records 890,000 or so distinct CDR3 sequences, around 62% of them present only once. Sequencing was performed on blood. These TCRs come from a man between 25 and 39 years old in good health. Both conserved end residues are part of each CDR3. The D gene is left open where the match is weak. Clone size is shown for a subset of rows, as once, few, many or a class of expanded clone.

j_call: TRBJ2-7
d_call: .
clone_size: .
v_call: TRBV4-3
cdr3_nt: TGCGCCAGCAGCCAAGATTGGCAGGAGCAGTACTTC
cdr3_aa: CASSQDWQEQYF

j_call: TRBJ2-3
d_call: .
clone_size: .
v_call: TRBV5-6
cdr3_nt: TGTGCCAGCAGCGTTACCGGGACATACACAGATACGCAGTATTTT
cdr3_aa: CASSVTGTYTDTQYF

j_call: TRBJ2-1
d_call: .
clone_size: few
v_call: TRBV4-3
cdr3_nt: TGCGCCAGCAGCCCCGTGGGGTATGGTACGAATGAGCAGTTCTTC
cdr3_aa: CASSPVGYGTNEQFF

j_call: TRBJ2-1
d_call: TRBD1
clone_size: .
v_call: TRBV27
cdr3_nt: TGTGCCAGCAGTTTAAGACAGGGCAGTAGGTACCCGCAGTTCTTC
cdr3_aa: CASSLRQGSRYPQFF

j_call: TRBJ2-1
d_call: TRBD2
clone_size: once
v_call: TRBV9
cdr3_nt: TGTGCCAGCAGCGTAGCAGTTAGCGGGGGATCAAGAAACTCCTACAATGAGCAGTTCTTC
cdr3_aa: CASSVAVSGGSRNSYNEQFF

j_call: TRBJ2-4
d_call: .
clone_size: .
v_call: TRBV18
cdr3_nt: TGTGCCAGCTCACCCCGGACAGTAGCCAAAAACATTCAGTACTTC
cdr3_aa: CASSPRTVAKNIQYF

j_call: TRBJ2-5
d_call: .
clone_size: many
v_call: TRBV9
cdr3_nt: TGTGCCAGCAGCGTAGGGGGAGAGACCCAGTACTTC
cdr3_aa: CASSVGGETQYF

j_call: TRBJ2-5
d_call: .
clone_size: few
v_call: TRBV25-1
cdr3_nt: TGTGCCAGCAGTGCGGCAGAAAAAGAGACCCAGTACTTC
cdr3_aa: CASSAAEKETQYF

j_call: TRBJ2-7
d_call: .
clone_size: few
v_call: TRBV29-1
cdr3_nt: TGCAGCGTTGTTGTCCAGGGAAACGAGCAGTACTTC
cdr3_aa: CSVVVQGNEQYF

j_call: TRBJ1-6
d_call: TRBD1
clone_size: .
v_call: TRBV5-1
cdr3_nt: TGCGCCAGCAGCCCGCGGGACAGGGAGAAGGGTAATTCACCCCTCCACTTT
cdr3_aa: CASSPRDREKGNSPLHF

j_call: TRBJ2-7
d_call: TRBD2
clone_size: few
v_call: TRBV7-2
cdr3_nt: TGTGCCAGCAGTATTAACGGGGCGGGCGGGAGTTCCTACGAGCAGTACTTC
cdr3_aa: CASSINGAGGSSYEQYF

j_call: TRBJ2-5
d_call: TRBD2
clone_size: few
v_call: TRBV4-3
cdr3_nt: TGCGCCAGCAGCCAAGACGCTAGCGGGGGTGCGAGGGAGACCCAGTACTTC
cdr3_aa: CASSQDASGGARETQYF

j_call: TRBJ2-3
d_call: TRBD1
clone_size: .
v_call: TRBV5-6
cdr3_nt: TGTGCCAGCAGCTTGCTCTTCGGACAGGGCACAGATACGCAGTATTTT
cdr3_aa: CASSLLFGQGTDTQYF

j_call: TRBJ2-7
d_call: .
clone_size: .
v_call: TRBV24-1
cdr3_nt: TGTGCCACCAGTGATTTCGGCAGCTACGAGCAGTACTTC
cdr3_aa: CATSDFGSYEQYF

j_call: TRBJ2-5
d_call: TRBD2
clone_size: .
v_call: TRBV3-1
cdr3_nt: TGTGCCAGCAGCCAAGAATCGGGGGCGGGGGGGACCCAGTACTTC
cdr3_aa: CASSQESGAGGTQYF

j_call: TRBJ2-3
d_call: .
clone_size: few
v_call: TRBV12-3/TRBV12-4
cdr3_nt: TGTGCCAGCAGTTACTACAGGAGGAGCACAGATACGCAGTATTTT
cdr3_aa: CASSYYRRSTDTQYF

j_call: TRBJ1-3
d_call: .
clone_size: .
v_call: TRBV7-9
cdr3_nt: TGTGCCAGCAGCCGACCTAATCGTGGAAACACCATATATTTT
cdr3_aa: CASSRPNRGNTIYF

j_call: TRBJ2-3
d_call: .
clone_size: once
v_call: TRBV27
cdr3_nt: TGTGCCAGCAGTTTATCGCCGGGGGCCCTCACAGATACGCAGTATTTT
cdr3_aa: CASSLSPGALTDTQYF

j_call: TRBJ2-7
d_call: TRBD1
clone_size: .
v_call: TRBV7-9
cdr3_nt: TGTGCCAGCAGCCACACAGGGGCCGGCGAGCAGTACTTC
cdr3_aa: CASSHTGAGEQYF

j_call: TRBJ1-4
d_call: .
clone_size: .
v_call: TRBV25-1
cdr3_nt: TGTGCCAGCAGTGCTAGCCTGACGGCCGAAAAACTGTTTTTT
cdr3_aa: CASSASLTAEKLFF

j_call: TRBJ2-2
d_call: .
clone_size: .
v_call: TRBV12-3/TRBV12-4
cdr3_nt: TGTGCCAGCAGTTTAAGGGAGAACACCGGGGAGCTGTTTTTT
cdr3_aa: CASSLRENTGELFF

j_call: TRBJ2-7
d_call: .
clone_size: few
v_call: TRBV20-1
cdr3_nt: TGCAGTGCTAGACTAACGACGGGGCAACACGAGCAGTACTTC
cdr3_aa: CSARLTTGQHEQYF

j_call: TRBJ1-2
d_call: .
clone_size: .
v_call: TRBV5-1
cdr3_nt: TGCGCCAGCAGCTTGGACAACCATGGCTACACCTTC
cdr3_aa: CASSLDNHGYTF

j_call: TRBJ2-5
d_call: .
clone_size: .
v_call: TRBV29-1
cdr3_nt: TGCAGCGTCTCTGACAGTAGACGGGAGACCCAGTACTTC
cdr3_aa: CSVSDSRRETQYF

j_call: TRBJ2-7
d_call: .
clone_size: .
v_call: TRBV28
cdr3_nt: TGTGCCAGCTTCACTTCGTCCCGATTTGGATACGAGCAGTACTTC
cdr3_aa: CASFTSSRFGYEQYF

j_call: TRBJ2-3
d_call: TRBD2
clone_size: .
v_call: TRBV4-2
cdr3_nt: TGTGCCAGCAGCCAAGTTATAAGCGGGGGCACAGATACGCAGTATTTT
cdr3_aa: CASSQVISGGTDTQYF

j_call: TRBJ1-1
d_call: .
clone_size: .
v_call: TRBV11-1
cdr3_nt: TGTGCCAGCAGCTTTGGGTGGGCAACCCAGAACACTGAAGCTTTCTTT
cdr3_aa: CASSFGWATQNTEAFF

j_call: TRBJ1-4
d_call: TRBD1
clone_size: .
v_call: TRBV20-1
cdr3_nt: TGCAGTGCGAGGGACAGGATACCTGAAAAACTGTTTTTT
cdr3_aa: CSARDRIPEKLFF

j_call: TRBJ2-3
d_call: .
clone_size: .
v_call: TRBV29-1
cdr3_nt: TGCAGCCTCCGGCAGGCTGGAGATACGCAGTATTTT
cdr3_aa: CSLRQAGDTQYF

j_call: TRBJ2-1
d_call: TRBD2
clone_size: .
v_call: TRBV12-3/TRBV12-4
cdr3_nt: TGTGCCAGCAGTTTAGCGCTTCTGGCTAGCGGGGGGACCAACGATGAGCAGTTCTTC
cdr3_aa: CASSLALLASGGTNDEQFF

j_call: TRBJ1-5
d_call: .
clone_size: .
v_call: TRBV12-3/TRBV12-4
cdr3_nt: TGTGCCAGCAGTTTAAGCAGGGACCAGCCCCAGCATTTT
cdr3_aa: CASSLSRDQPQHF

j_call: TRBJ2-1
d_call: TRBD1
clone_size: .
v_call: TRBV20-1
cdr3_nt: TGCAGTGCGCCATCCCGGGACAGGCATCTCGATGAGCAGTTCTTC
cdr3_aa: CSAPSRDRHLDEQFF

j_call: TRBJ2-5
d_call: TRBD2
clone_size: .
v_call: TRBV5-1
cdr3_nt: TGCGCCAGCAGCCCCTGGACTAGCGGGGGGAGTGAGACCCAGTACTTC
cdr3_aa: CASSPWTSGGSETQYF

j_call: TRBJ1-4
d_call: .
clone_size: .
v_call: TRBV7-2
cdr3_nt: TGTGCCAGCAGCTTAGAAGGTGGGCAGGCGCGGGGACTGTTTTTT
cdr3_aa: CASSLEGGQARGLFF

j_call: TRBJ2-5
d_call: TRBD1
clone_size: .
v_call: TRBV7-8
cdr3_nt: TGTGCCAGCAACAGGGGGGATCAAGAGACCCAGTACTTC
cdr3_aa: CASNRGDQETQYF

j_call: TRBJ2-3
d_call: .
clone_size: few
v_call: TRBV4-3
cdr3_nt: TGCGCCAGCAGCCAAGGAGTAGCGGCTAGCACAGATACGCAGTATTTT
cdr3_aa: CASSQGVAASTDTQYF

j_call: TRBJ2-3
d_call: .
clone_size: few
v_call: TRBV30
cdr3_nt: TGTGCCTGGAGTGTGGGGCAGAACACAGATACGCAGTATTTT
cdr3_aa: CAWSVGQNTDTQYF

j_call: TRBJ2-3
d_call: TRBD2
clone_size: .
v_call: TRBV6-6
cdr3_nt: TGTGCCAGCAGTTACGCGGGGGTTGCAGATACGCAGTATTTT
cdr3_aa: CASSYAGVADTQYF

j_call: TRBJ2-7
d_call: .
clone_size: .
v_call: TRBV4-3
cdr3_nt: TGCGCCAGCAGCCATGTACAGGGCTCCCCAAGGGCCCAGTACTTC
cdr3_aa: CASSHVQGSPRAQYF

j_call: TRBJ2-3
d_call: .
clone_size: .
v_call: TRBV6-6
cdr3_nt: TGTGCCAGCAGTTACGAGAATTCGATGGACTCAAAAGATACGCAGTATTTT
cdr3_aa: CASSYENSMDSKDTQYF

j_call: TRBJ2-6
d_call: .
clone_size: .
v_call: TRBV21-1
cdr3_nt: TGTGCCAGCAGTCAAGCGGGACAGCCAAGTTTAGCGCTCTCTGGGGCCAACGTCCTGACTTTC
cdr3_aa: CASSQAGQPSLALSGANVLTF

j_call: TRBJ1-5
d_call: .
clone_size: .
v_call: TRBV9
cdr3_nt: TGTGCCAGCAGCACACACGGGGACAGCAATCAGCCCCAGCATTTT
cdr3_aa: CASSTHGDSNQPQHF

j_call: TRBJ2-1
d_call: TRBD2
clone_size: .
v_call: TRBV29-1
cdr3_nt: TGCAGCGCGAAGAGGGGGAGCGGGGGGCTTCAGTTCTTC
cdr3_aa: CSAKRGSGGLQFF

j_call: TRBJ2-1
d_call: TRBD2
clone_size: .
v_call: TRBV6-4
cdr3_nt: TGTGCCAGCAGTGATACTAGCGGGGGGTTCAATGAGCAGTTCTTC
cdr3_aa: CASSDTSGGFNEQFF

j_call: TRBJ1-1
d_call: TRBD1
clone_size: .
v_call: TRBV7-9
cdr3_nt: TGTGCCAGCAGCTTAGGGACAGGGGATCGGACTGAAGCTTTCTTT
cdr3_aa: CASSLGTGDRTEAFF

j_call: TRBJ2-3
d_call: .
clone_size: .
v_call: TRBV5-5
cdr3_nt: TGTGCCAGCAGCACCCCGGGTTGGCGGGGCACAGATACGCAGTATTTT
cdr3_aa: CASSTPGWRGTDTQYF

j_call: TRBJ2-3
d_call: TRBD2
clone_size: .
v_call: TRBV20-1
cdr3_nt: TGCAGTGCTACGCCACTAGCGGGGGGTAGCACAGATACGCAGTATTTT
cdr3_aa: CSATPLAGGSTDTQYF

j_call: TRBJ2-6
d_call: TRBD1
clone_size: .
v_call: TRBV28
cdr3_nt: TGTGCCAGCAGTTTATTAATGGGACAGTTCCGCTCTGGGGCCAACGTCCTGACTTTC
cdr3_aa: CASSLLMGQFRSGANVLTF

j_call: TRBJ2-4
d_call: .
clone_size: few
v_call: TRBV13
cdr3_nt: TGTGCCAGCAGCTTAGGACAGTTTGGGAACATTCAGTACTTC
cdr3_aa: CASSLGQFGNIQYF